The present TCR beta chain was sequenced within a study of blood T cell repertoires in COVID-19. Study-level background: PBMCs, B-cell-depleted T cells, or T cells provided the cDNA or gDNA that made up the material.

This table comes from immunoSEQ multiplex PCR, and its TCRdb copy is limited to in-frame clones, with some not included. In the table there are roughly 180,000 clones, 70% to 90% of which are singletons. The CDR3 has 15 amino acids. With 5 bases clipped from V and 5 bases from J, the junction kept 6 bases outside the gene matches. From germline, CDR1 is MNHNY and CDR2 SVGAGI (reference sequence). What was sequenced was peripheral blood. The TCR comes from a man aged 70 or older with active or convalescent COVID-19. This chain uses TRBV6-6 with TRBJ2-6; 7 nucleotides match TRBD1. The CDR3 protein is CASSQQGRRANVLTF. In DNA form, the CDR3 reads TGTGCCAGCAGTCAACAGGGGAGAAGGGCCAACGTCCTGACTTTC.